This TCR beta chain derives from a study of T cell repertoires in cytomegalovirus infection. Across the whole study: It was the public TCR beta signatures that indicated both CMV infection and matching HLA type. The study's findings and limits: CMV carriers with the relevant HLA were identified by cumulative public TCR beta family frequency. In two of eight donors, the top clonotype was HLA-C-restricted CMV-specific.

Details on this clonotype: Its antigen is currently unknown.

CDR1 LGHDT and CDR2 YNNKEL come from the germline V gene (reference sequence). This CDR3 contains 13 residues. V was pared by 7 bases and J by 5 bases, with 13 bases between. Using its own MiXCR run on the reads, TCRdb lists one record per CDR3 protein. The sample includes some 600,000 distinct CDR3 sequences, around 24% of them seen just once. The chain uses TRBV3-1 and TRBJ2-3; possible D gene TRBD1, 6 bases. Sample: CD8+ T cells from PBMCs. This TCR was recovered from a human donor in good health (CMV status not recorded). Some clones in this sample may be carry-over from other donors' samples. CDR3 sequence: CASTEGGQDTQYF. As DNA, the CDR3 is TGTGCCAGCACCGAAGGGGGACAAGATACGCAGTATTTT.